The 28 T cell receptor beta chains below come from one sample, sequenced in a study of blood T cells in healthy people across ages. Then a second PCR, running about 6 to 12 cycles, was carried out with a sample-barcoded 5' primer and a J-beta primer mix. TCRdb ran MiXCR on the 5' RACE reads and lists one entry per CDR3 protein. This sample has more than 1,000,000 distinct CDR3 sequences, with under 30% found just once. The same data also went into a second study, on T cells of mothers and their children.

Sample: blood. The receptors derive from a girl aged 2 to 9 in good health.

The V call is TRBV7-6, the J call TRBJ1-2, with no clear D. The CDR3 sequence is 14 residues long. CDR1 and CDR2 from the germline V gene are SGHVS and FNYEAQ. V lost 5 bases and J 6 bases, leaving 16 bases between the germline ends. CDR3 protein: CASSQSRRKHGYTF. CDR3 coding DNA: TGTGCCAGCAGCCAATCCCGGCGGAAGCATGGCTACACCTTC.

V gene TRBV12-3 or TRBV12-4 combines with J gene TRBJ1-4; D unclear. Trimming shortened V by 5 bases and J by 0 bases, and 16 bases separated the two germline ends. This CDR3 is 17 amino acids long. The CDR3 loop reads CASSREGAPSTNEKLFF. The CDR3 region has the DNA TGTGCCAGCAGTAGAGAGGGAGCACCATCAACTAATGAAAAACTGTTTTTT.

The rearrangement links TRBV7-2 to TRBJ2-5; maybe TRBD2 (5 bases). The germline V and J ends were trimmed by 5 bases and 5 bases, with 15 bases remaining between them. The germline V gene encodes CDR1 SGHTA and CDR2 FQGNSA. CDR3 size: 14 residues. The CDR3 nucleotides are TGTGCCAGCAGCCTTTCGGGGAATTGGGAGACCCAGTACTTC. This sequence encodes CASSLSGNWETQYF.

Notes on this clonotype: Compared with germline, one end of the junction differs, possibly owing to a read error. CDR3 residues: CVSRYLEETQYF. The CDR3 DNA is TGTGTCAGCAGGTACCTAGAAGAGACCCAGTACTTC. The genes are TRBV28 and TRBJ2-5; no firm D call. This CDR3 is 12 amino acids long. The V gene's germline CDR1 is MDHEN and CDR2 SYDVKM.

The gene calls are TRBV4-1 and TRBJ1-4; D uncertain. Germline CDR1 reads MGHRA; CDR2 reads YSYEKL. The CDR3 is 16 residues long. The V end lost 10 bases, the J end lost 5 bases, and 23 bases lay between the germline ends. CDR3 DNA: TGCGCCACTCTAACGCCCGACGGTTTCGGGAATGAAAAACTGTTTTTT. It encodes CATLTPDGFGNEKLFF.

This clonotype was counted between two and nine times. V usage is TRBV29-1 and J usage is TRBJ2-1, with 9 nucleotides matching TRBD2. This CDR3 region has 16 residues. Germline values: CDR1 SQVTM, CDR2 ANQGSEA. V lost 6 bases and J lost 5; bases outside the gene matches: 14. CDR3 in DNA: TGCAGCGTGTTCTTTTTTGGACTAGCGCTCAACAATGAGCAGTTCTTC. Translating it yields CSVFFFGLALNNEQFF.

The chain has TRBV29-1 and TRBJ2-5, with D possibly TRBD1 on 5 matching bases. Trimming removed 6 bases from V and 2 bases from J, with 16 bases in between. Germline CDR1 SQVTM, CDR2 ANQGSEA. The CDR3 covers 14 residues. For the CDR3, the DNA is TGCAGCGTGGATTACCAGACAGCACAAGAGACCCAGTACTTC. Translation gives CSVDYQTAQETQYF. The entire variable domain, with the rest obtained from reference TRBV29-1 and TRBJ2-5, is as follows: SAVISQKPSRDICQRGTSLTIQCQVDSQVTMMFWYRQQPGQSLTLIATANQGSEATYESGFVIDKFPISRPNLTFSTLTVSNMSPEDSSIYLCSVDYQTAQETQYFGPGTRLLVL.

The J gene is TRBJ1-4, the V gene TRBV2; D ambiguous. The germline V gene has CDR1 SNHLY and CDR2 FYNNEI. This CDR3 has 15 residues. V was cut by 6 bases and J by 0 bases, with 11 bases left in between. CDR3 residues: CASRKGGATNEKLFF. DNA of the CDR3: TGTGCCAGCAGAAAAGGAGGTGCAACTAATGAAAAACTGTTTTTT.

The CDR3: CAIKPGTSDKETQYF. DNA for the CDR3: TGTGCCATAAAGCCCGGGACTAGCGATAAAGAGACCCAGTACTTC. J is TRBJ2-5 and V is TRBV10-3; 10 positions agree with TRBD2. J gave up 3 bases and V 9 bases, and 10 bases lay outside the gene matches. The length of the CDR3 is 15 residues. The germline V gene has CDR1 ENHRY and CDR2 SYGVKD.

The rearrangement links TRBV15 to TRBJ2-7; 8 nucleotides match TRBD2. The germline CDR1 and CDR2 sequences are LNHNV and YYDKDF (reference sequence). This CDR3 comprises 14 residues. The ends lost 4 bases at V and 3 bases at J; junction bases unmatched: 5. CDR3 nucleotide sequence: TGTGCCACCAGCAACGGTCGGGGGGGCTACGAGCAGTACTTC. It encodes CATSNGRGGYEQYF.

This clonotype was found a few times. CDR3 residues: CASSGPGWEQFF. As DNA, the CDR3 is TGTGCCAGCAGCGGACCCGGGTGGGAGCAGTTCTTC. V is TRBV5-6 and J is TRBJ2-5, with no clear D. TRBJ2-1 explains the end of the DNA better; the J call may be wrong. This CDR3 is 12 amino acids long. In germline, CDR1 is SGHDT, CDR2 YYEEEE.

This clonotype was detected only a few times. The chain links TRBV12-3 or TRBV12-4 to TRBJ1-1, with 8 bases identical to TRBD1. Germline trimming cut 3 bases from V and 6 bases from J; bases unmatched to any gene: 6. The CDR3 is 14 residues long. In DNA, the CDR3 is TGTGCCAGCAGTTTCCAGGGGGCGAAGGCTGAAGCTTTCTTT. This gives the protein CASSFQGAKAEAFF.

The gene calls are TRBV27 and TRBJ2-4; 10 bases match TRBD1. The CDR3 totals 18 residues. Germline CDR1 is MNHEY and CDR2 is SMNVEV (reference sequence). V dropped 3 bases and J dropped 7; count of bases not matched to a gene: 15. In nucleotides, the CDR3 is TGTGCCAGCAGTTTCGGTCGGGGACAGGGGATAATGGGCAACATTCAGTACTTC. Amino acids: CASSFGRGQGIMGNIQYF.

This clonotype was seen a few times. The rearrangement links TRBV6-1 to TRBJ2-2, with TRBD2 matching 16 bases. J was trimmed by 11 bases and V by 5 bases; bases with no gene match: 5. Germline V gives CDR1 MNHNS, CDR2 SASEGT. The CDR3 is 15 residues long. The CDR3 loop reads CASSPGTSGGAELFF. In DNA, the CDR3 is TGTGCCAGCAGTCCAGGGACTAGCGGGGGGGCTGAGCTGTTTTTT.

Here the CDR3 DNA reads TGTGCCAGCAGCTCACGGGACAGTCAGGCAGATACGCAGTATTTT. This gives the protein CASSSRDSQADTQYF. The chain employs TRBV13 and TRBJ2-3, with TRBD1 matching 7 bases. CDR1 and CDR2 from the germline V gene are PRHDT and FYEKMQ (reference sequence). Trimming at V came to 4 bases and at J to 4 bases, leaving 8 bases not matched to a gene. The CDR3 consists of 15 residues.

The rearrangement joins TRBV5-1 to TRBJ1-2; 7 bases map to TRBD1. The trim removed 1 base at V and 8 bases at J, leaving 8 bases unmatched. The CDR3 is made up of 14 amino acids. The germline gives CDR1 SGHRS, CDR2 YFSETQ. Written as DNA, the CDR3 is TGCGCCAGCAGCTTGCTAGGGGGCACTGCGGGCTACACCTTC. This gives the protein CASSLLGGTAGYTF.

This clonotype turned up a few times. This chain joins TRBV15 and TRBJ2-1; TRBD1 matches 8 bases. Gene TRBJ2-7 matches the end of the DNA better, so the J call may be wrong. There are 17 residues in the CDR3. Germline CDR1 LNHNV, CDR2 YYDKDF (reference sequence). CDR3 sequence (DNA): TGTGCCACCAGCAGAGGGTATTCCAGGGGGCTTTCCTACGAGCAGTACTTC. Protein: CATSRGYSRGLSYEQYF.

The chain employs TRBV9 and TRBJ2-5; D uncertain. Trimming cost V 0 bases and J 5 bases, with 8 bases left between them. The CDR3 totals 13 residues. Germline values: CDR1 SGDLS, CDR2 YYNGEE. The CDR3 region is CASSVEGLETQYF. The CDR3 DNA reads TGTGCCAGCAGCGTAGAAGGGTTGGAGACCCAGTACTTC.

This clonotype was detected only a few times. J is TRBJ1-6 and V is TRBV3-1; D gene uncertain. The CDR3 is 12 amino acids. The germline CDR1 and CDR2 sequences are LGHDT and YNNKEL (reference sequence). Trimming shortened V by 4 bases and J by 11 bases, and 9 bases separated the two germline ends. The CDR3 nucleotides read TGTGCCAGCAGCCCACCAAGGGCACCCCTCCACTTT. It is translated as CASSPPRAPLHF. The full variable domain, rest sourced from reference TRBV3-1 and TRBJ1-6, is DTAVSQTPKYLVTQMGNDKSIKCEQNLGHDTMYWYKQDSKKFLKIMFSYNNKELIINETVPNRFSPKSPDKAHLNLHINSLELGDSAVYFCASSPPRAPLHFGNGTRLTVT.

J is TRBJ1-5 and V is TRBV6-6; D remains ambiguous. CDR3 length equals 11 residues. The germline CDR1 and CDR2 sequences are MNHNY and SVGAGI (reference sequence). Trimming took off 8 bases at V and 13 bases at J, with 15 bases between the two ends. The CDR3 DNA sequence: TGTGCCAGCGTTTCCCCAGCGTATCAGCATTTT. Translation gives CASVSPAYQHF.

The gene calls are TRBV7-3 and TRBJ1-2; D uncertain. The length of the CDR3 is 15 residues. CDR1 is SGHTA and CDR2 is FQGTGA in the germline V gene. Trimming left V 3 bases short and J 4 bases short, with 15 bases between. The CDR3 DNA follows: TGTGCCAGCAGCTTGACGGTGGGGAGTATCTATGGCTACACCTTC. It specifies CASSLTVGSIYGYTF.

This chain connects TRBV27 to TRBJ2-7; tentatively, D is TRBD2 (5 bases). The J call is in doubt because the DNA end fits TRBJ2-1 better. This CDR3 comprises 13 residues. Germline lookup yields CDR1 MNHEY and CDR2 SMNVEV (reference sequence). Here the CDR3 reads CASSGLTDNEQFF. The CDR3 nucleotides are TGTGCCAGCAGCGGACTCACTGATAATGAGCAGTTCTTC.

V gene TRBV12-3 or TRBV12-4 combines with J gene TRBJ1-2; a possible D gene is TRBD1 (6 bases). The CDR3 is 13 amino acids. Trimming left V 10 bases short and J 4 bases short, with 16 bases between. CDR3 loop: CAIHGGAIYGYTF. DNA of the CDR3: TGTGCCATCCATGGGGGCGCGATCTATGGCTACACCTTC.

This clonotype was seen a few times. The J gene is TRBJ2-5, the V gene TRBV29-1; D call uncertain. The J call may be faulty, since TRBJ2-7 better matches the DNA end. The germline CDR1 and CDR2 sequences are SQVTM and ANQGSEA. This CDR3 region has 13 residues. The CDR3 region is CSVLDGISYEQYF. The CDR3 nucleotides read TGCAGCGTTTTGGACGGAATTTCCTACGAGCAGTACTTC.

In its sample, this clonotype was seen many times. The J gene is TRBJ2-3, the V gene TRBV5-1; 12 bases are a match to TRBD1. Unmatched junction bases numbered 3, after V lost 7 bases and J lost 6 bases. The CDR3 is 13 amino acids. The V gene's germline CDR1 is SGHRS and CDR2 YFSETQ. CDR3 residues: CASSGQGADTQYF. The DNA of the CDR3 is TGCGCCAGCTCGGGACAGGGGGCCGATACGCAGTATTTT.

The chain links TRBV7-3 to TRBJ2-3; D perhaps matches TRBD2 (5 bases). CDR1 is SGHTA, CDR2 FQGTGA, per germline. CDR3 length: 14 amino acids. V lost 6 bases to trimming and J lost 6 bases, with 16 bases between them. The CDR3 is CASSPGLNKDTQYF. CDR3 in DNA: TGTGCCAGCAGTCCTGGACTGAATAAGGATACGCAGTATTTT.

This chain joins TRBV29-1 and TRBJ2-1; 7 bases are shared with TRBD1. This CDR3 contains 14 residues. V gave up 4 bases and J gave up 5 bases; unmatched junction bases: 8. CDR1 is SQVTM, CDR2 ANQGSEA, per germline. The CDR3 nucleotides are TGCAGCGTTGTGCCCCGGGACAGAGACAATGAGCAGTTCTTC. Amino acids: CSVVPRDRDNEQFF.

This chain joins TRBV12-3 or TRBV12-4 and TRBJ2-5; maybe TRBD2 (7 bases). The ends were cut back, 6 bases at V and 4 bases at J, with 21 bases in the middle. The CDR3 is made up of 16 amino acids. Written as DNA, the CDR3 is TGTGCCAGCAGCCAATACAGGGAGGGGGGACGAGAGACCCAGTACTTC. Translated: CASSQYREGGRETQYF.